Below, one T cell receptor (beta chain) is given with its context. Its target is not known. Sequenced by immunoSEQ multiplex PCR; TCRdb stores in-frame clones only, minus some. The table records over 30,000 clones, more than 65% of them present only once. Control samples were healthy donors' buffy coats. This record comes from a study of STAT5B mutations in CD4+ large granular lymphocyte leukemia. Study information: The CDR3 'QG' motif was associated with a particular HLA allele among healthy donors.

Points from the study as a whole: The CD4+ versus CD8+ T-LGLL clonality difference may reflect limited sample size.

Trimming pared 3 bases from V and 12 bases from J, leaving 10 bases between. CDR1 is SGHKS and CDR2 is YYEKEE in the germline V gene (reference sequence). This CDR3 is built from 11 residues. The V gene is TRBV5-5, the J gene TRBJ2-1; possibly TRBD2 for D (6 bases). The source is a human donor in good health. The sequenced sample was CD4+ T cells from blood buffy coats. In DNA, the CDR3 is TGTGCCAGCAGCTGGGGGGTCTCGCAGTTCTTC. Its protein is CASSWGVSQFF.